This TCR beta chain was documented in a study of blood T cell repertoires in COVID-19. Study at large: The study drew acute and convalescent COVID-19 samples from the United States, Italy and Spain. In each case, the material was cDNA or gDNA derived from T cells, B-cell-depleted T cells, or PBMCs.

Original data processing: Amplification of reference gene primers provided the estimated nucleated cell counts. TCRdb's copy holds only in-frame clones and misses some; the assay was immunoSEQ multiplex PCR. Clonal size and the V and J genes are those of that table, whereas D and trimming came from the DNA. The sample consists of about 250,000 clones, roughly 82% of them appearing once. What was sequenced was peripheral blood. This clonotype was sampled from a woman aged 80 or over with COVID-19, enrolled during active disease.

The DNA of the CDR3 is TGTGCCAGCAGCCGTAGCGGGGCACTGAGCACAGATACGCAGTATTTT. As protein: CASSRSGALSTDTQYF. This rearrangement joins TRBV7-6 to TRBJ2-3, with TRBD2 matching over 8 bases. The junction had 7 bases not matched to a gene; V was cut back by 5 bases and J by 0 bases. The CDR3 sequence is 16 residues long. In germline, CDR1 is SGHVS, CDR2 FNYEAQ.